The next 24 T cell receptor beta chains were all read from a single sample in a study of CD8 T cells in Susac syndrome. An input of about 0.5 to 1 ug of RNA was subjected to reverse transcription using random hexamers. TCRdb re-analysed the immunoSEQ multiplex PCR reads in MiXCR, keeping a single row per CDR3 protein. The table lists 150,000 to 200,000 distinct CDR3 sequences, about 96% of them singletons. The sequencing input was CD4+ T cells from PBMCs. The receptors come from a human donor with Susac syndrome.

This rearrangement joins TRBV5-6 to TRBJ2-5; TRBD2 matches at 7 bases. The V gene end was trimmed by 7 bases and the J gene end by 5 bases; junction bases not matched to a gene: 11. This CDR3 comprises 14 residues. The V gene's germline CDR1 is SGHDT and CDR2 YYEEEE. In nucleotides, the CDR3 is TGTGCCAGCGCGCGACGGGAGGTCCGGGAGACCCAGTACTTC. Its translation: CASARREVRETQYF.

The V and J genes are TRBV28 and TRBJ2-1; unclear D gene. The CDR3 is made up of 14 amino acids. V lost 5 bases and J 6 bases, leaving 14 bases between the germline ends. The germline V gene has CDR1 MDHEN and CDR2 SYDVKM. In nucleotides, the CDR3 is TGTGCCAGCAGTCATTATCGTCGACGCAATGAGCAGTTCTTC. The encoded protein is CASSHYRRRNEQFF. Drawing the rest from reference TRBV28 and TRBJ2-1, the complete variable domain is DVKVTQSSRYLVKRTGEKVFLECVQDMDHENMFWYRQDPGLGLRLIYFSYDVKMKEKGDIPEGYSVSREKKERFSLILESASTNQTSMYLCASSHYRRRNEQFFGPGTRLTVL.

This chain joins TRBV20-1 and TRBJ1-4; D gene uncertain. V lost 1 base, J lost 8 bases, and 8 bases lay in between. CDR1 is DFQATT, CDR2 SNEGSKA, per germline (reference sequence). This CDR3 is 12 amino acids long. The chain's CDR3 is CSARGGEEKLFF. The CDR3 nucleotides read TGCAGTGCTAGAGGGGGAGAAGAAAAACTGTTTTTT.

This rearrangement joins TRBV20-1 to TRBJ2-1; D not certain. CDR3 length equals 12 residues. The germline V and J ends were trimmed by 6 bases and 1 base, with 7 bases remaining between them. Germline-derived CDR1 and CDR2 are DFQATT and SNEGSKA (reference sequence). As DNA, the CDR3 is TGCAGTGCCGAAAAGTCCTACAATGAGCAGTTCTTC. Residues: CSAEKSYNEQFF.

This clonotype was seen a single time. The V gene is TRBV29-1, the J gene TRBJ2-7; D remains unclear. Germline loops: CDR1 SQVTM, CDR2 ANQGSEA. The V end lost 0 bases, the J end lost 4 bases, and 10 bases lay between the germline ends. This CDR3 comprises 13 residues. This chain's CDR3 is CSVEEAAGYEQYF. As DNA, the CDR3 is TGCAGCGTTGAAGAGGCAGCCGGATACGAGCAGTACTTC.

The chain employs TRBV20-1 and TRBJ2-2, with unresolved D. V lost 7 bases and J lost 4, with 10 bases in between. CDR3 size: 12 residues. Per the germline V gene, CDR1 is DFQATT and CDR2 is SNEGSKA (reference sequence). CDR3 DNA sequence: TGCAGTGTGCAAGATACCACCGGGGAGCTGTTTTTT. Translation gives CSVQDTTGELFF.

V is TRBV7-9 and J is TRBJ2-7; D is uncertain. The ends were cut back, 3 bases at V and 6 bases at J, with 12 bases in the middle. CDR3 length: 13 residues. Per germline, CDR1 SEHNR and CDR2 FQNEAQ (reference sequence). The CDR3 loop is CASSFAGSPEQYF. CDR3 DNA sequence: TGTGCCAGCAGCTTTGCCGGATCCCCCGAGCAGTACTTC.

The chain links TRBV28 to TRBJ2-1; 7 nucleotides match TRBD1. The CDR3 is made up of 12 amino acids. The trim removed 4 bases at V and 9 bases at J, leaving 3 bases unmatched. CDR1 and CDR2 from the germline V gene are MDHEN and SYDVKM. CDR3 DNA: TGTGCCAGCAGTTCACAGGGGACTGAGCAGTTCTTC. Translation gives CASSSQGTEQFF.

CDR3 DNA sequence: TGCGCCAGCAGCTTGGCCAGGTACACAGATACGCAGTATTTT. It translates to CASSLARYTDTQYF. This rearrangement joins TRBV5-1 to TRBJ2-3; D not certain. Germline V lookup: CDR1 SGHRS, CDR2 YFSETQ. The germline V and J ends were trimmed by 0 bases and 2 bases, with 7 bases remaining between them. This CDR3 has 14 amino acids.

The rearrangement links TRBV18 to TRBJ1-1; the D gene is possibly TRBD1 (6 bases). V lost 3 bases and J 5 bases, leaving 13 bases between the germline ends. The CDR3 length is 14 residues. CDR1 is KGHSH and CDR2 is LQKENI in the germline V gene. The CDR3 nucleotides read TGTGCCAGCTCACCGGCCGAAGGGGGGACTGAAGCTTTCTTT. Its protein is CASSPAEGGTEAFF.

The rearrangement joins TRBV10-3 to TRBJ2-3; a possible D gene is TRBD2 (6 bases). The germline gives CDR1 ENHRY, CDR2 SYGVKD. V dropped 3 bases and J dropped 2 bases, with 15 bases sitting between them. The CDR3 runs to 16 residues. CDR3 sequence reads: CAISDAGLGNTDTQYF. The CDR3, as DNA: TGTGCCATCAGTGATGCGGGGCTGGGGAACACAGATACGCAGTATTTT.

In this sample, this clonotype turned up once. This chain connects TRBV20-1 to TRBJ2-7; TRBD2 matches at 7 bases. CDR1 DFQATT and CDR2 SNEGSKA come from the germline V gene (reference sequence). The V gene end was trimmed by 5 bases and the J gene end by 3 bases; junction bases not matched to a gene: 4. This CDR3 is built from 12 residues. The CDR3 loop is CSAPGRFYEQYF. CDR3 nucleotide sequence: TGCAGTGCTCCCGGGAGGTTCTACGAGCAGTACTTC.

The chain couples TRBV28 to TRBJ2-1, with D maybe TRBD2 (6 bases). Germline CDR1 reads MDHEN; CDR2 reads SYDVKM. The length of the CDR3 is 16 residues. Deletions cut 6 bases from V and 6 bases from J, with 21 bases between. The CDR3 reads CASRPRSRGHTNEQFF. The CDR3, as DNA: TGTGCCAGCAGACCCCGCTCGCGGGGCCATACCAATGAGCAGTTCTTC.

This clonotype has a single count. V and J are TRBV6-5 and TRBJ2-7; 7 nucleotides match TRBD1. The V gene's germline CDR1 is MNHEY and CDR2 SVGAGI. CDR3 length: 16 amino acids. J gave up 0 bases and V 4 bases, and 9 bases lay outside the gene matches. CDR3 sequence reads: CASSSEGALPSYEQYF. The CDR3 DNA sequence: TGTGCCAGCAGTTCCGAGGGGGCACTACCCTCCTACGAGCAGTACTTC.

The rearrangement uses TRBV24-1 and TRBJ2-5; weak D call: TRBD1 (5 bases). The germline V gene has CDR1 KGHDR and CDR2 SFDVKD. This CDR3 spans 15 amino acids. V was shortened by 3 bases and J by 1 base, with 11 bases between the two germline ends. The CDR3 nucleotides are TGTGCCACCAGTGATATGAAGGGGCCCCAAGAGACCCAGTACTTC. Amino acids: CATSDMKGPQETQYF.

The V call is TRBV30, the J call TRBJ2-1; D call uncertain. V lost 2 bases to trimming and J lost 2 bases, with 13 bases between them. The CDR3 is 15 amino acids. Germline CDR1 reads GTSNPN; CDR2 reads SVGIG (reference sequence). In DNA, the CDR3 is TGTGCCTGGAGTCTCGGGCAGACCGCCTACAATGAGCAGTTCTTC. It is translated as CAWSLGQTAYNEQFF.

This clonotype was seen just once. This sequence joins TRBV18 and TRBJ2-1; tentative D call: TRBD1 (5 bases). This CDR3 spans 16 amino acids. Germline-derived CDR1 and CDR2 are KGHSH and LQKENI. Deletions cut 5 bases from V and 0 bases from J, with 14 bases between. The CDR3 DNA sequence: TGTGCCAGCTCAGCGCAGGGCCAGAGCTCCTACAATGAGCAGTTCTTC. Translated: CASSAQGQSSYNEQFF.

This chain connects TRBV11-1 to TRBJ2-1; 9 nucleotides agree with TRBD1. The CDR3 runs 15 residues. Per germline, CDR1 SGHAT and CDR2 FQDESV (reference sequence). With V trimmed by 3 bases and J by 4 bases, 4 bases remained unmatched. The CDR3 DNA is TGTGCCAGCAGCTTCTCCGGGACAGGGTACAATGAGCAGTTCTTC. Encoded protein: CASSFSGTGYNEQFF.

The chain recombines TRBV9 with TRBJ2-3, with 10 bases matching TRBD2. Trimming took 0 bases from V and 0 from J; bases not matched to a gene: 7. Germline CDR1 SGDLS, CDR2 YYNGEE. CDR3 length: 18 residues. The CDR3 DNA sequence: TGTGCCAGCAGCGTAGAGCTAGCGGGGGTCCGTAGCACAGATACGCAGTATTTT. It specifies CASSVELAGVRSTDTQYF.

The chain couples TRBV29-1 to TRBJ2-3; D is uncertain. Germline V lookup: CDR1 SQVTM, CDR2 ANQGSEA. The CDR3 is 15 residues long. Trimming left V 4 bases short and J 1 base short, with 15 bases between. The CDR3 region has the DNA TGCAGCGTTGTTAATGGCCACGTTGGCACAGATACGCAGTATTTT. It specifies CSVVNGHVGTDTQYF.

The gene calls are TRBV5-1 and TRBJ1-2; 8 bases agree with TRBD1. Losses at the gene ends were 1 base for V and 6 bases for J; bases not matched to a gene: 5. The V gene's germline CDR1 is SGHRS and CDR2 YFSETQ. The CDR3 has 14 amino acids. DNA of the CDR3: TGCGCCAGCAGCTTGACGACAGGGGAGGATGGCTACACCTTC. Translated: CASSLTTGEDGYTF.

The CDR3 sequence: CATSRRHYEQYF. As DNA, the CDR3 is TGTGCCACCAGCAGACGCCACTACGAGCAGTACTTC. The chain couples TRBV15 to TRBJ2-7; D unresolved. The germline V gene encodes CDR1 LNHNV and CDR2 YYDKDF (reference sequence). The CDR3 totals 12 residues. V shed 2 bases and J shed 3 bases, with 5 bases lying between them.

The chain couples TRBV12-3 or TRBV12-4 to TRBJ2-5; D is undetermined. CDR3 size: 12 residues. V lost 0 bases to trimming and J lost 7 bases, with 6 bases between them. CDR3 amino acids: CASSLALGTQYF. The CDR3 nucleotides are TGTGCCAGCAGTTTAGCGCTCGGGACCCAGTACTTC.

This chain connects TRBV2 to TRBJ2-2; D may be TRBD1 (5 bases). V dropped 4 bases and J dropped 4 bases, with 13 bases sitting between them. Germline CDR1 is SNHLY and CDR2 is FYNNEI. CDR3 length equals 15 residues. This CDR3 is CASSAQGISTGELFF. Written as DNA, the CDR3 is TGTGCCAGCAGTGCCCAGGGAATCTCCACCGGGGAGCTGTTTTTT.